This TCR beta chain derives from a study of cytomegalovirus exposure and HLA in healthy donors. Study-level background: From HLA-typed donors, an early data release held tens of millions of unique TCRs. Study-wide results and limits: An observed cluster of highly shared sequence variants was recorded as a likely sequencing artifact. Most TCR sequences were seen very rarely across donors, but some public TCRs occurred in many. Among the most significant clusters, several appeared linked to common viral pathogens in a later analysis.

Notes on this clone: Its antigen is still unknown.

V lost 3 bases to trimming and J lost 1 base, with 12 bases between them. The CDR3 extends over 16 amino acids. Germline CDR1 LNHDA, CDR2 SQIVND (reference sequence). Researchers ran the PCR with 60 Vbeta and 13 Jbeta primers. Some clones are missing from TCRdb's copy, which holds only in-frame ones; the method was immunoSEQ multiplex PCR. Here the sample spans more than 90,000 clones, roughly three quarters being singletons. The TCR comes from a female donor in good health and CMV-seronegative. The chain uses TRBV19 and TRBJ2-2; no clear D gene. Source material: PBMCs. CDR3 in amino acids: CASSISWAMNTGELFF. The CDR3 DNA reads as TGTGCCAGTAGTATTTCATGGGCTATGAACACCGGGGAGCTGTTTTTT.